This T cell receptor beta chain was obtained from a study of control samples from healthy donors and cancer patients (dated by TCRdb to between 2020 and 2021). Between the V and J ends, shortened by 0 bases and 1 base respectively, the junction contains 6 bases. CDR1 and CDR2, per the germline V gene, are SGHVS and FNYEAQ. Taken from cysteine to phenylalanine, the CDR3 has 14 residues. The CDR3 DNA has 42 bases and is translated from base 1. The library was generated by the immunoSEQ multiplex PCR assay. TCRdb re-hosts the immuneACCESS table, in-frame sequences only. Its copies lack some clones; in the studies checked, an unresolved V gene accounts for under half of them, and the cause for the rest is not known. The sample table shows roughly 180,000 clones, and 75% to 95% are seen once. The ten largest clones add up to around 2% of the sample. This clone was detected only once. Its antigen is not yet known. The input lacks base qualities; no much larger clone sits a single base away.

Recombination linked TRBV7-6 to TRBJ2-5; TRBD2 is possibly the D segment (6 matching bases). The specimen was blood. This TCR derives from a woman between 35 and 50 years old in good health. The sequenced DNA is TGTGCCAGCAGCTTAGCGGGGGGCCAAGAGACCCAGTACTTC. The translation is CASSLAGGQETQYF. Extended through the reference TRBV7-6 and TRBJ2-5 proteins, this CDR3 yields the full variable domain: GAGVSQSPRYKVTKRGQDVALRCDPISGHVSLYWYRQALGQGPEFLTYFNYEAQQDKSGLPNDRFSAERPEGSISTLTIQRTEQRDSAMYRCASSLAGGQETQYFGPGTRLLVL.